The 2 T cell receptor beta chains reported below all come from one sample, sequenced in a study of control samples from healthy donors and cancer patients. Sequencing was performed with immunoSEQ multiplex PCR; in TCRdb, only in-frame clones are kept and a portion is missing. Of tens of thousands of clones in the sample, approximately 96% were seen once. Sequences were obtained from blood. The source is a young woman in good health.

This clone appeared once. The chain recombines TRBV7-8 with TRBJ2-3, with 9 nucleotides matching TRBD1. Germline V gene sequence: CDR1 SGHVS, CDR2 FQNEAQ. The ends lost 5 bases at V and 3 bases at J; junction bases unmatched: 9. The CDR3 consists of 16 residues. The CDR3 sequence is CASSLGQGRGTDTQYF. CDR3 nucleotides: TGTGCCAGCAGCCTGGGACAGGGAAGAGGGACAGATACGCAGTATTTT.

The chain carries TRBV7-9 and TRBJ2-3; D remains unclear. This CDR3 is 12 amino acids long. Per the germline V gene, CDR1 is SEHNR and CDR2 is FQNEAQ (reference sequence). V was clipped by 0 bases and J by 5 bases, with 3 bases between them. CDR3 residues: CASSLALDTQYF. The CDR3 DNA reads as TGTGCCAGCAGCTTAGCCTTAGATACGCAGTATTTT.